This is a list of T cell receptor beta chains from one sample in a study of identical twins' blood T cells. TCRdb analysed the 5' RACE reads with MiXCR anew, one entry per CDR3 protein. The sample has hundreds of thousands of distinct CDR3 sequences; over 25% are singletons. The source material was PBMCs. The receptors were sampled from a woman between 18 and 55 years old in good health. CDR3s include the opening cysteine and the closing phenylalanine or tryptophan. A D gene is named only where the DNA matches it firmly. Where a row states a size, it is once, few, many or the class of an expanded clone; other rows omit it.

size: few; J: TRBJ2-1; V: TRBV3-1; D: -; DNA: TGTGCCAGCAGGGACTATTTGGACCATCAGCAGTTCTTC; CDR3: CASRDYLDHQQFF
size: -; J: TRBJ2-2; V: TRBV6-6; D: -; DNA: TGTGCCAGCAGCCAACAGGGGAACACCGGGGAGCTGTTTTTT; CDR3: CASSQQGNTGELFF
size: many; J: TRBJ2-5; V: TRBV12-3/TRBV12-4; D: -; DNA: TGTGCCAGCAGTCTCAGGGGGGAAGAGACCCAGTACTTC; CDR3: CASSLRGEETQYF
size: -; J: TRBJ2-3; V: TRBV6-4; D: -; DNA: TGTGCCAGCACCTATACCGGGAGTAGGGCAGATACGCAGTATTTT; CDR3: CASTYTGSRADTQYF
size: -; J: TRBJ1-1; V: TRBV19; D: -; DNA: TGTGCCAGTAGTATAAGGTGGTACGCTTTCTTT; CDR3: CASSIRWYAFF
size: -; J: TRBJ1-1; V: TRBV11-3; D: TRBD1; DNA: TGTGCCAGCAGCCGGGACAGGGACAAGAGAGCTTTCTTT; CDR3: CASSRDRDKRAFF
size: many; J: TRBJ2-4; V: TRBV25-1; D: -; DNA: TGTGCCAGCAGTGTACGGGAGAGGAACATTCAGTACTTC; CDR3: CASSVRERNIQYF
size: -; J: TRBJ1-1; V: TRBV7-9; D: -; DNA: TGTGCCAGCAGCTTAAGTAGGGGCAGGAACACTGAAGCTTTCTTT; CDR3: CASSLSRGRNTEAFF
size: -; J: TRBJ2-3; V: TRBV7-8; D: TRBD2; DNA: TGTGCCAGCAGTCGCGCGGGGGTTGATACGCAGTATTTT; CDR3: CASSRAGVDTQYF
size: few; J: TRBJ2-7; V: TRBV23-1; D: TRBD1; DNA: TGCGCCAGCAGTCAAGTCCTCCGGACAGGGCTTTCCTACGAGCAGTACTTC; CDR3: CASSQVLRTGLSYEQYF
size: -; J: TRBJ1-1; V: TRBV7-8; D: -; DNA: TGTGCCAGCAGCTTACTTGGGGGCGCGGGTCTGAACACTGAAGCTTTCTTT; CDR3: CASSLLGGAGLNTEAFF
size: few; J: TRBJ2-7; V: TRBV27; D: -; DNA: TGTGCCAGCAGTTTATCCAGGGGTTCCTACGAGCAGTACTTC; CDR3: CASSLSRGSYEQYF
size: -; J: TRBJ1-1; V: TRBV12-3/TRBV12-4; D: -; DNA: TGTGCCAGTACCGGCCCAACCGCAGAAGCTTTCTTT; CDR3: CASTGPTAEAFF
size: few; J: TRBJ1-1; V: TRBV10-3; D: -; DNA: TGTGCCATCAGTGAGTCCCGGGGGCTGAACACTGAAGCTTTCTTT; CDR3: CAISESRGLNTEAFF
size: -; J: TRBJ2-2; V: TRBV7-9; D: TRBD1; DNA: TGTGCCAGCAGCGATCAACCGGGACAGGGGACCGCCGGGGAGCTGTTTTTT; CDR3: CASSDQPGQGTAGELFF
size: -; J: TRBJ2-3; V: TRBV10-3; D: -; DNA: TGTGCCATCAGCCGAGGGCAGGGAAATATCGGCACAGGTACGCAGTATTTT; CDR3: CAISRGQGNIGTGTQYF
size: -; J: TRBJ2-1; V: TRBV14; D: TRBD1; DNA: TGTGCCTGCAGCGCCCTCCGGGACAGAGTAAGCAATGAGCAGTTCTTC; CDR3: CACSALRDRVSNEQFF
size: -; J: TRBJ1-1; V: TRBV29-1; D: -; DNA: TGCAGCGTTGACGAGGGATGGAACACTGAAGCTTTCTTT; CDR3: CSVDEGWNTEAFF
size: many; J: TRBJ2-7; V: TRBV7-6; D: -; DNA: TGTGCCAGCAGCTTAGTGGGGGACCCCTCCTACGAGCAGTACTTC; CDR3: CASSLVGDPSYEQYF
size: many; J: TRBJ1-1; V: TRBV10-3; D: -; DNA: TGTGCCATCAGTGACGCGGAGGATGCTTTCTTT; CDR3: CAISDAEDAFF
size: -; J: TRBJ2-2; V: TRBV6-1; D: -; DNA: TGTGCCAGCTTTAGGATCACCGGGGAGCTGTTTTTT; CDR3: CASFRITGELFF
size: -; J: TRBJ1-1; V: TRBV5-1; D: -; DNA: TGCGCCAGCAGCTTGGCGGTAGAAAATGAAGCTTTCTTT; CDR3: CASSLAVENEAFF
size: -; J: TRBJ1-4; V: TRBV20-1; D: -; DNA: TGCAGTCTTGAACGGGGGTTTGGGGAAAAACTGTTTTTT; CDR3: CSLERGFGEKLFF
size: few; J: TRBJ1-2; V: TRBV9; D: -; DNA: TGTGCCAGCAGCGTAGCGTGGGGGAACGACTACACCTTC; CDR3: CASSVAWGNDYTF
size: -; J: TRBJ2-3; V: TRBV5-4; D: -; DNA: TGTGCCAGCAGCAAACCGGGAGATACGCAGTATTTT; CDR3: CASSKPGDTQYF